This T cell receptor beta chain emerged from a study of cytomegalovirus exposure and HLA in healthy donors. Worth noting for this clone: The junction does not match germline at one end; this may be a read error.

The CDR3 loop spans 16 amino acids. Germline V gives CDR1 MNHNS, CDR2 SASEGT. The PCR had 60 Vbeta and 13 Jbeta primers. The method was immunoSEQ multiplex PCR; TCRdb's version includes in-frame clones alone and lacks a portion of them. The repertoire holds 75,000 to 90,000 clones, with 70% to 75% as singletons. The sequencing input was PBMCs. The clonotype originates from a man aged 60 to 69 in good health and CMV-seronegative. V usage is TRBV6-1 and J usage is TRBJ1-1; 9 bases are a match to TRBD1. The CDR3: CASSEGGTGQNTEAFF. The CDR3 DNA follows: TGTGCCAGCAGCGAAGGGGGGACAGGGCAGAACACTGAAGCTTTCTTT.